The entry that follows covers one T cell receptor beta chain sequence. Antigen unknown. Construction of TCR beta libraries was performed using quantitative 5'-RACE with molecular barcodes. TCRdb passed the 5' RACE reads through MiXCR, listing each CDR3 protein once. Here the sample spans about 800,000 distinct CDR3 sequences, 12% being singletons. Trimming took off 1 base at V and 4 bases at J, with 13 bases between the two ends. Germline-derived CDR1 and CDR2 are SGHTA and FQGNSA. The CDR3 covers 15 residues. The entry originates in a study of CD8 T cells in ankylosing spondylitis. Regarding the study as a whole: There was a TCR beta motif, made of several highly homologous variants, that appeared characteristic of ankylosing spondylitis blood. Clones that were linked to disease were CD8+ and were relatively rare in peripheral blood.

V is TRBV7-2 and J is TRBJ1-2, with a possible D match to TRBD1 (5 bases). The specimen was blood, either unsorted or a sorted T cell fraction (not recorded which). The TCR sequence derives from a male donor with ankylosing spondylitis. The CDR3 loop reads CASSLVAGTSYGYTF. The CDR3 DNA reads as TGTGCCAGCAGCTTAGTCGCGGGGACCAGCTATGGCTACACCTTC.